The 12 T cell receptor beta chains presented below share a single source sample, sequenced in a study of cytomegalovirus exposure and HLA in healthy donors. Profiled with immunoSEQ multiplex PCR; TCRdb holds only in-frame clones, not every one. In the table there are some 140,000 clones, 70% to 90% of which are singletons. Sequenced sample: PBMCs. The receptors here all came from a man between 18 and 29 years old in good health and CMV-seronegative.

This chain links TRBV25-1 with TRBJ2-5; 8 nucleotides align to TRBD1. The CDR3 length is 16 residues. Germline CDR1 reads MGHDK; CDR2 reads SYGVNS. V lost 1 base, J lost 5 bases, and 9 bases stayed unmatched. CDR3 region: CASSEFAGGDWETQYF. The CDR3 DNA is TGTGCCAGCAGTGAATTTGCAGGGGGCGATTGGGAGACCCAGTACTTC.

The rearrangement joins TRBV18 to TRBJ2-7; 10 nucleotides line up with TRBD1. Per the germline V gene, CDR1 is KGHSH and CDR2 is LQKENI. The trim removed 2 bases at V and 3 bases at J, leaving 1 base unmatched. CDR3 length equals 14 residues. The CDR3 DNA reads as TGTGCCAGCTCACCAGGACAGGGGGTCTACGAGCAGTACTTC. This sequence encodes CASSPGQGVYEQYF.

This chain uses TRBV7-9 with TRBJ2-3; D not certain. The CDR3 is 14 residues long. CDR1 is SEHNR and CDR2 is FQNEAQ in the germline V gene (reference sequence). The V end lost 10 bases, the J end lost 2 bases, and 16 bases lay between the germline ends. The CDR3 loop is CANDDGWYTDTQYF. CDR3 in DNA: TGTGCCAACGACGACGGGTGGTACACAGATACGCAGTATTTT.

The chain has TRBV27 and TRBJ2-3; 11 bases match TRBD1. V dropped 5 bases and J dropped 4; count of bases not matched to a gene: 5. This CDR3 comprises 15 residues. The V gene's germline CDR1 is MNHEY and CDR2 SMNVEV (reference sequence). CDR3 loop: CASSRDRGGSDTQYF. CDR3 nucleotides: TGTGCCAGCAGTCGGGACAGGGGGGGATCAGATACGCAGTATTTT.

In this sample, this clone turned up a few times. The chain employs TRBV2 and TRBJ2-3, with D possibly being TRBD1 (6 bases). Per germline, CDR1 SNHLY and CDR2 FYNNEI. This CDR3 has 16 residues. Trimming pared 7 bases from V and 1 base from J, leaving 18 bases between. CDR3 in DNA: TGTGCCAGCACCAAGGGTCGGACAGCGCGCACAGATACGCAGTATTTT. Translation gives CASTKGRTARTDTQYF.

This sequence joins TRBV21-1 and TRBJ2-2; the D call TRBD2 from the table was never checked on the DNA. TRBV21-1 is a pseudogene locus. The length of the CDR3 is 16 residues. The CDR3 DNA reads TGTGCCAGCAGCAAAGGTAACGGGGGGGACACCGGGGAGCTGTTTTTT. The encoded protein is CASSKGNGGDTGELFF.

The rearrangement uses TRBV19 and TRBJ2-7; D may be TRBD1 (6 bases). Germline values: CDR1 LNHDA, CDR2 SQIVND (reference sequence). V was clipped by 0 bases and J by 1 base, with 10 bases between them. This CDR3 spans 15 amino acids. CDR3 sequence reads: CASSIEGQGSYEQYF. The CDR3 DNA follows: TGTGCCAGTAGTATAGAGGGGCAGGGGTCCTACGAGCAGTACTTC.

The V and J genes are TRBV18 and TRBJ2-3; 10 nucleotides align to TRBD2. Germline V gene data show CDR1 as KGHSH and CDR2 as LQKENI. With 3 bases clipped from V and 0 bases from J, the junction kept 6 bases outside the gene matches. The CDR3 totals 17 residues. The DNA of the CDR3 is TGTGCCAGCTCACCCCTTGCGACTAGCGGGAGCACAGATACGCAGTATTTT. Its protein is CASSPLATSGSTDTQYF.

V and J are TRBV6-5 and TRBJ2-7, with 8 bases fitting TRBD2. The CDR3 sequence is 14 residues long. The germline gives CDR1 MNHEY, CDR2 SVGAGI. After removal of 11 bases from V and 4 bases from J, the junction contained 13 bases not matched to a gene. CDR3 in amino acids: CAAGQAGAVYEQYF. The CDR3 nucleotides are TGTGCCGCAGGGCAAGCGGGGGCCGTTTACGAGCAGTACTTC.

The chain joins TRBV5-4 to TRBJ2-1; no reliable D call. Trimming left V 6 bases short and J 6 bases short, with 16 bases between. The CDR3 contains 14 residues. In germline, CDR1 is SGHNT, CDR2 YYREEE (reference sequence). The CDR3 DNA reads as TGTGCCAGCACCTACCCTGGGCAGCTCAATGAGCAGTTCTTC. Translating it yields CASTYPGQLNEQFF.

The chain joins TRBV7-8 to TRBJ1-5, with D maybe TRBD1 (5 bases). This CDR3 is 14 amino acids long. CDR1 and CDR2 from the germline V gene are SGHVS and FQNEAQ. Trimming removed 1 base at V and 9 bases at J, with 13 bases between. The CDR3, as DNA: TGTGCCAGCAGCTTAGGTGGGACCGGGAGGCCCCAGCATTTT. Translated: CASSLGGTGRPQHF.

The chain recombines TRBV4-1 with TRBJ2-2; D ambiguous. This CDR3 comprises 17 residues. The germline V gene has CDR1 MGHRA and CDR2 YSYEKL. Trimming shortened V by 0 bases and J by 0 bases, and 11 bases separated the two germline ends. This CDR3 is CASSQDEANANTGELFF. The DNA of the CDR3 is TGCGCCAGCAGCCAAGATGAGGCGAACGCGAACACCGGGGAGCTGTTTTTT.